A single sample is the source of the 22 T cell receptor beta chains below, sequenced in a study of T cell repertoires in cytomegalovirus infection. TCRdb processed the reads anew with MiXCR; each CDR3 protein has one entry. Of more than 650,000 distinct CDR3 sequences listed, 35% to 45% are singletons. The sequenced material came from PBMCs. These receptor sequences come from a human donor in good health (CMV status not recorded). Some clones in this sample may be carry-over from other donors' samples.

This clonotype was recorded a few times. The CDR3 DNA is TGTGCCAGCAGTTACTTCCCTAGCGGGAGGGCCGCCAGCAATGAGCAGTTCTTC. It encodes CASSYFPSGRAASNEQFF. The chain links TRBV6-6 to TRBJ2-1; 12 bases agree with TRBD2. Germline assignment: CDR1 MNHNY and CDR2 SVGAGI (reference sequence). V gave up 1 base and J gave up 6 bases; unmatched junction bases: 10. CDR3 size: 18 residues.

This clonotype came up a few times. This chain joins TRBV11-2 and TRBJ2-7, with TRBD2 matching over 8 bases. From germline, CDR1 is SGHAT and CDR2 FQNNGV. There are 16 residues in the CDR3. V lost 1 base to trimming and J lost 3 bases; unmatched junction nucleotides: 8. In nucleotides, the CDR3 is TGTGCCAGCAGCTTAGTGCTTAGCGGGACCTACTACGAGCAGTACTTC. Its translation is CASSLVLSGTYYEQYF.

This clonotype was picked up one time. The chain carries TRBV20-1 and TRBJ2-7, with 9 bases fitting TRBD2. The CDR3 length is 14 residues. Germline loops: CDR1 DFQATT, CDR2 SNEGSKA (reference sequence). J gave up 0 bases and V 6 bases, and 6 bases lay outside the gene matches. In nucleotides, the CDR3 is TGCAGTGCGCGACTAGCGGAAAGCTCCTACGAGCAGTACTTC. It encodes CSARLAESSYEQYF.

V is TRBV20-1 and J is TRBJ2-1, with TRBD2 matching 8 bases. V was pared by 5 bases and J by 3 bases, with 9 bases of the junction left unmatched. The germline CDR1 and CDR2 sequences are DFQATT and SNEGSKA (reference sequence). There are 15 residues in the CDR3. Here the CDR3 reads CSAQLAEYHYNEQFF. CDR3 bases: TGCAGTGCTCAACTAGCGGAGTACCACTACAATGAGCAGTTCTTC.

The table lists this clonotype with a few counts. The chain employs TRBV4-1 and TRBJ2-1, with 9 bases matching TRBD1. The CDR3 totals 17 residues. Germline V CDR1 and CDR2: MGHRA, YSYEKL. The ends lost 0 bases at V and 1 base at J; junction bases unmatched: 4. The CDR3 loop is CASSQEPGQGSYNEQFF. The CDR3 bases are TGCGCCAGCAGCCAAGAGCCGGGACAGGGATCCTACAATGAGCAGTTCTTC.

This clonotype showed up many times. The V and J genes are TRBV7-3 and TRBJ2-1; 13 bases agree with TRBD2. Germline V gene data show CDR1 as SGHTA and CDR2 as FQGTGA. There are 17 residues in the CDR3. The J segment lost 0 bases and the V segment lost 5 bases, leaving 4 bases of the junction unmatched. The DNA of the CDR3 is TGTGCCAGCAGCCAGGGACTAGCGGGGAGCTCCTACAATGAGCAGTTCTTC. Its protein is CASSQGLAGSSYNEQFF. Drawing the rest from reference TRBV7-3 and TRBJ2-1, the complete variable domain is GAGVSQTPSNKVTEKGKYVELRCDPISGHTALYWYRQSLGQGPEFLIYFQGTGAADDSGLPNDRFFAVRPEGSVSTLKIQRTERGDSAVYLCASSQGLAGSSYNEQFFGPGTRLTVL.

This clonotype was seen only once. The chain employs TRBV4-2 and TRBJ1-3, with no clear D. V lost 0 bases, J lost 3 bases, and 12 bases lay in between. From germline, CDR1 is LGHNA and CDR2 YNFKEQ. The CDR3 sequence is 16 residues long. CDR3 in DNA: TGTGCCAGCAGCCAAGAAGGCAGGACCAATGGAAACACCATATATTTT. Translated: CASSQEGRTNGNTIYF.

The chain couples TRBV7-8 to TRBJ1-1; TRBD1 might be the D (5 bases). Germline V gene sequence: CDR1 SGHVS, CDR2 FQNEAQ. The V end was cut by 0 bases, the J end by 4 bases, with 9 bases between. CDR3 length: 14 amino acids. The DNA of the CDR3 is TGTGCCAGCAGCTTAGCCCGGGGGACCACTGAAGCTTTCTTT. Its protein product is CASSLARGTTEAFF.

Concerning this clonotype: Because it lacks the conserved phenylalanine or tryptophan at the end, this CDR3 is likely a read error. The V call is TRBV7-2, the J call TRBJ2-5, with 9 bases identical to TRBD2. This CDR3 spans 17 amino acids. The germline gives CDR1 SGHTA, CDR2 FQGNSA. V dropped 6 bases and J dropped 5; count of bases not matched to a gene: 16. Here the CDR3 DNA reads TGTGCCAGCAGTCCCGGACTAGCGACATTTGTATCGGAGACCCAGTACTTA. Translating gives CASSPGLATFVSETQYL.

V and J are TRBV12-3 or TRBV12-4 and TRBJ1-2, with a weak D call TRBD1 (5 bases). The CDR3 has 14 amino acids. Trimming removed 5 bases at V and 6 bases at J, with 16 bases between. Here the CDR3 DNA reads TGTGCCAGCAGTAGTTGGGGGTTAGCTGATGGCTACACCTTC. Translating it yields CASSSWGLADGYTF.

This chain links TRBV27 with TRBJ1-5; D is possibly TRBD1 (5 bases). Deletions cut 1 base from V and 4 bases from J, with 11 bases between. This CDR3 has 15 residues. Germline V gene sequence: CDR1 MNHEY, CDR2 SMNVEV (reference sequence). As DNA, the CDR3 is TGTGCCAGCAGTTTATTGGGGGGGAGGAATCAGCCCCAGCATTTT. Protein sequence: CASSLLGGRNQPQHF.

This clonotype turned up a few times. CDR3 DNA sequence: TGTGCCAGCAGTTTTAATATGCTAGCCACCAATGAGCAGTTCTTC. Translating gives CASSFNMLATNEQFF. This chain links TRBV28 with TRBJ2-1, with D perhaps matching TRBD2 (5 bases). The CDR3 runs 15 residues. Germline lookup yields CDR1 MDHEN and CDR2 SYDVKM. The V and J ends lost 3 bases and 6 bases respectively, with 15 bases between them.

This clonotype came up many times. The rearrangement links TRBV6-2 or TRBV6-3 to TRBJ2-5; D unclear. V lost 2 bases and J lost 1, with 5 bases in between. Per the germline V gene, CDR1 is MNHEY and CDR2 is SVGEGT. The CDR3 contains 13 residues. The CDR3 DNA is TGTGCCAGCAGTTACGGCCGCCAAGAGACCCAGTACTTC. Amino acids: CASSYGRQETQYF.

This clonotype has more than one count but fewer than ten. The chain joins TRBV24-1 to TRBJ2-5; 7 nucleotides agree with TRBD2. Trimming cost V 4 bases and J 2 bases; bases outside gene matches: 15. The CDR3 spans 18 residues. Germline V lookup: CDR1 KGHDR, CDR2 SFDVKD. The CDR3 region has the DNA TGTGCCACCAGTGACCCCGATTCCTTCGCGGGGGAACAAGAGACCCAGTACTTC. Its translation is CATSDPDSFAGEQETQYF.

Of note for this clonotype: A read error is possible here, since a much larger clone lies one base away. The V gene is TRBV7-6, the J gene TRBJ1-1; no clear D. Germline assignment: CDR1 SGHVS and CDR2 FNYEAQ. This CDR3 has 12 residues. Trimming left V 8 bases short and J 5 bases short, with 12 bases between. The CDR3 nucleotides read TGTGCCAGCCAAGACTTGCCAACTGAAGCTTTCTTT. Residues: CASQDLPTEAFF. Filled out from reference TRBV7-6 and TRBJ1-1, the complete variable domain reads GAGVSQSPRYKVTKRGQDVALRCDPISGHVSLYWYRQALGQGPEFLTYFNYEAQQDKSGLPNDRFSAERPEGSISTLTIQRTEQRDSAMYRCASQDLPTEAFFGQGTRLTVV.

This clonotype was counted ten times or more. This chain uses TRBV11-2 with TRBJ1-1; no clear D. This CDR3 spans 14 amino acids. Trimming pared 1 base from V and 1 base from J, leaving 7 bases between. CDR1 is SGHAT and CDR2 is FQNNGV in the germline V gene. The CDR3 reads CASSLGRKNTEAFF. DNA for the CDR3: TGTGCCAGCAGCTTAGGCCGGAAGAACACTGAAGCTTTCTTT.

This chain's CDR3 is CATRQGPRGYTF. In DNA form, the CDR3 reads TGTGCCACCAGACAGGGCCCTCGTGGCTACACCTTC. The rearrangement uses TRBV27 and TRBJ1-2; TRBD1 matches 7 bases. Unmatched junction bases numbered 9, after V lost 10 bases and J lost 7 bases. Germline V gene data show CDR1 as MNHEY and CDR2 as SMNVEV (reference sequence). This CDR3 spans 12 amino acids.

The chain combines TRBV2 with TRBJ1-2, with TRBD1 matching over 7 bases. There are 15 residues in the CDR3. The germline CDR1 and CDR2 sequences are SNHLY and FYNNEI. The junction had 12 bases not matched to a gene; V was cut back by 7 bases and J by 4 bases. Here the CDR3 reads CASTPGGGGVYGYTF. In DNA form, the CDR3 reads TGTGCCAGCACCCCAGGGGGGGGTGGAGTCTATGGCTACACCTTC.

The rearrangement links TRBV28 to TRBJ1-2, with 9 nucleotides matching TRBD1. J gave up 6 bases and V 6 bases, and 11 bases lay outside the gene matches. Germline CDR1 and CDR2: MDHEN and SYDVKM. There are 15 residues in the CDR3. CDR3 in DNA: TGTGCCAGCAGGGTTTCCGGGACAGGGAATAATGGCTACACCTTC. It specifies CASRVSGTGNNGYTF.

CDR3 coding DNA: TGCGCCAGCAGCCAGACTCCCGGGACAGTGGATGGCTACACCTTC. Its protein product is CASSQTPGTVDGYTF. The chain recombines TRBV4-1 with TRBJ1-2; 7 bases fit TRBD1. The length of the CDR3 is 15 residues. Per the germline V gene, CDR1 is MGHRA and CDR2 is YSYEKL. V was clipped by 3 bases and J by 6 bases; unmatched bases: 10.

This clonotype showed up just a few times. CDR3 nucleotide sequence: TGTGCCAGCAGCTTAGGACGCCTAGGGTTCAATGAGCAGTTCTTC. Amino acids: CASSLGRLGFNEQFF. The chain is built from TRBV7-2 and TRBJ2-1; D remains ambiguous. Germline V gene sequence: CDR1 SGHTA, CDR2 FQGNSA. Trimming cost V 1 base and J 6 bases, with 13 bases left between them. The CDR3 spans 15 residues.

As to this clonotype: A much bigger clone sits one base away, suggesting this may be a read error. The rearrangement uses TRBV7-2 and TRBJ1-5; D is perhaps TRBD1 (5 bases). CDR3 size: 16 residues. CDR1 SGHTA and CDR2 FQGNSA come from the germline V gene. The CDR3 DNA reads TGTGCCAGCAGCTTAGTTTCGACAGATAGCAATCAGCCCCCGCATTTT. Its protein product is CASSLVSTDSNQPPHF.